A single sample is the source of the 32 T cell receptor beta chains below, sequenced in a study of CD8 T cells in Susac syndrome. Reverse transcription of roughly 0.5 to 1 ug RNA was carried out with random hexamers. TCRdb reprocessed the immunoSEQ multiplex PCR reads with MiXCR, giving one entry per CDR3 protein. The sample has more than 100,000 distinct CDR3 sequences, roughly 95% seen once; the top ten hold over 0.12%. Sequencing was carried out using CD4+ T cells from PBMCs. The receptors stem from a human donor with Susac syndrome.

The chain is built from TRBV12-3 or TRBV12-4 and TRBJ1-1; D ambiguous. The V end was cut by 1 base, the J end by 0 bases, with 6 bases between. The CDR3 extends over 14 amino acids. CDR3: CASSLGIVNTEAFF. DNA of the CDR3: TGTGCCAGCAGTTTAGGGATAGTGAACACTGAAGCTTTCTTT.

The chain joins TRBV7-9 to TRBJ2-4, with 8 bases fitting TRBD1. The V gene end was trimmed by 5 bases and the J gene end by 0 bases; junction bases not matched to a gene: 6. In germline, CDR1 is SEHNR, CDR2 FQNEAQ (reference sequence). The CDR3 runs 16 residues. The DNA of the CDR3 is TGTGCCAGCAGCCCCGACAGGGGACTAGCCAAAAACATTCAGTACTTC. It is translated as CASSPDRGLAKNIQYF.

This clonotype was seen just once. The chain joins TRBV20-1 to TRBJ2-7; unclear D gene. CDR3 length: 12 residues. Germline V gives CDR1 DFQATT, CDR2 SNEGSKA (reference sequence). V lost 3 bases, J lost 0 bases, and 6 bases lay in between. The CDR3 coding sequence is TGCAGTGCTAGTCCTGGCTCCTACGAGCAGTACTTC. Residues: CSASPGSYEQYF.

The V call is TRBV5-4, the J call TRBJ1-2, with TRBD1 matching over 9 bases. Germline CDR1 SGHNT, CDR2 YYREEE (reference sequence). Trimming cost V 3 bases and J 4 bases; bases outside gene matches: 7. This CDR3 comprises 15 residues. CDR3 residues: CASSSGQGEGYGYTF. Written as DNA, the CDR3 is TGTGCCAGCAGCTCGGGACAGGGTGAAGGCTATGGCTACACCTTC.

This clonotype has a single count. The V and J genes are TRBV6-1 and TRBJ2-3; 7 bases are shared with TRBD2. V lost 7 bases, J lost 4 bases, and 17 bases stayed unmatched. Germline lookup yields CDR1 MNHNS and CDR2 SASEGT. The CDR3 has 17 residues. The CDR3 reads CASIPRRLARSADTQYF. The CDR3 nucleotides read TGTGCCAGCATCCCCCGCAGACTAGCTCGGAGTGCAGATACGCAGTATTTT.

CDR3 sequence (DNA): TGTGCCAGCCTGGACAGGGGCCTTATGGAGCAGTACTTC. Its translation is CASLDRGLMEQYF. The rearrangement joins TRBV6-5 to TRBJ2-7; TRBD1 matches 9 bases. The CDR3 length is 13 residues. Trimming cost V 8 bases and J 7 bases; bases outside gene matches: 9. Germline lookup yields CDR1 MNHEY and CDR2 SVGAGI.

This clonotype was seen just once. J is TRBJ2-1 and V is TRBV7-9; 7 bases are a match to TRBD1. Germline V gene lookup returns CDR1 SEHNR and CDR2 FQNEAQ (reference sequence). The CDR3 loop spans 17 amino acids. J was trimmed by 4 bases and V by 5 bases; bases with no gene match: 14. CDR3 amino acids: CASSVEKIGQEYNEQFF. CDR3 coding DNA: TGTGCCAGCAGCGTAGAAAAGATCGGACAGGAGTACAATGAGCAGTTCTTC.

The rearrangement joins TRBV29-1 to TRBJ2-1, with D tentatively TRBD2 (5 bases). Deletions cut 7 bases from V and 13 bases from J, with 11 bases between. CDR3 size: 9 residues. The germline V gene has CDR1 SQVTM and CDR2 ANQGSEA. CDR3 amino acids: CSDEGSQFF. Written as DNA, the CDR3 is TGCAGCGACGAGGGCTCCCAGTTCTTC.

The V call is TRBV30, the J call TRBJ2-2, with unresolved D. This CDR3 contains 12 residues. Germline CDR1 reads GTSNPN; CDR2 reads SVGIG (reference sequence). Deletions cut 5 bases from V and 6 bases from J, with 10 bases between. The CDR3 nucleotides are TGTGCCTGGGCCTGGAAGGCCGGGGAGCTGTTTTTT. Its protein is CAWAWKAGELFF. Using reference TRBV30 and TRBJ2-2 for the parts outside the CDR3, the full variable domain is SQTIHQWPATLVQPVGSPLSLECTVEGTSNPNLYWYRQAAGRGLQLLFYSVGIGQISSEVPQNLSASRPQDRQFILSSKKLLLSDSGFYLCAWAWKAGELFFGEGSRLTVL.

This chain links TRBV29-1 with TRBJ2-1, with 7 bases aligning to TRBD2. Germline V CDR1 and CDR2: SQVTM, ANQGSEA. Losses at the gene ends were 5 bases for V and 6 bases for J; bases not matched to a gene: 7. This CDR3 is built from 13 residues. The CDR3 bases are TGCAGCGTTCCATGGGGCGGGAGCAATGAGCAGTTCTTC. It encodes CSVPWGGSNEQFF.

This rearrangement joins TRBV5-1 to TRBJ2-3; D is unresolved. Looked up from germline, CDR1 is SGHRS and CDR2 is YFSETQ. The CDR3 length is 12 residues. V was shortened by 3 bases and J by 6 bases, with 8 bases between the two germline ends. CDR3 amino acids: CASSSNMDTQYF. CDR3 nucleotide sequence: TGCGCCAGCAGCTCAAACATGGATACGCAGTATTTT. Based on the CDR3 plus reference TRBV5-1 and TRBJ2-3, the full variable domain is KAGVTQTPRYLIKTRGQQVTLSCSPISGHRSVSWYQQTPGQGLQFLFEYFSETQRNKGNFPGRFSGRQFSNSRSEMNVSTLELGDSALYLCASSSNMDTQYFGPGTRLTVL.

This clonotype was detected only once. Here the CDR3 DNA reads TGCGCCAGCAGTCAATCGGGCAGGGACAATGAGCAGTTCTTC. It codes for CASSQSGRDNEQFF. V and J are TRBV23-1 and TRBJ2-1, with D possibly TRBD1 on 5 matching bases. TRBV23-1 is given ORF status, its function remaining uncertain. The germline V and J ends were trimmed by 0 bases and 5 bases, with 8 bases remaining between them. This CDR3 region has 14 residues.

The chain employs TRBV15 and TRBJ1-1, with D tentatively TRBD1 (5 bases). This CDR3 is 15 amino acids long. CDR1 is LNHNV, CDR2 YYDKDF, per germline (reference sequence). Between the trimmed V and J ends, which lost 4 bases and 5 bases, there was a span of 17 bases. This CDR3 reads CATSTLRLGGTEAFF. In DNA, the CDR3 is TGTGCCACCAGCACCCTTCGACTGGGGGGGACTGAAGCTTTCTTT.

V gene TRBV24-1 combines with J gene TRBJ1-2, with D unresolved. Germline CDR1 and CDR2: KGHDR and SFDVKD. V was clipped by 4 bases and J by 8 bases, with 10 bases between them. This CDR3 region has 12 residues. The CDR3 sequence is CATSEPRSGYTF. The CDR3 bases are TGTGCCACCAGTGAACCTAGATCCGGCTACACCTTC.

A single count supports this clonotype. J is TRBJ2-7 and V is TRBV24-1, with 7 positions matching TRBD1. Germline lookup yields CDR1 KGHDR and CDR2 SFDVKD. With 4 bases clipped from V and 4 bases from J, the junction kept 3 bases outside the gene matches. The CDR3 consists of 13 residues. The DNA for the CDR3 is TGTGCCACCAGTGACGGGACAGAATACGAGCAGTACTTC. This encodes CATSDGTEYEQYF.

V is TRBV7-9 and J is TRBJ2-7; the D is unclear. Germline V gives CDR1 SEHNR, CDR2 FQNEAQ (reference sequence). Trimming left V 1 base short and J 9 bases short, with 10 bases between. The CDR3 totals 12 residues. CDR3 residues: CASSLELARQYF. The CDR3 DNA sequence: TGTGCCAGCAGCTTAGAGTTGGCTCGGCAGTACTTC.

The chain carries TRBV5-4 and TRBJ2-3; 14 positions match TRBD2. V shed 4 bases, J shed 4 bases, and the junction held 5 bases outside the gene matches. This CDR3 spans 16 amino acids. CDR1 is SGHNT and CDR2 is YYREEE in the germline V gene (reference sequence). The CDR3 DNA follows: TGTGCCAGCAGCCGGCCGGGACTAGCGGGAGCAGATACGCAGTATTTT. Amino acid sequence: CASSRPGLAGADTQYF.

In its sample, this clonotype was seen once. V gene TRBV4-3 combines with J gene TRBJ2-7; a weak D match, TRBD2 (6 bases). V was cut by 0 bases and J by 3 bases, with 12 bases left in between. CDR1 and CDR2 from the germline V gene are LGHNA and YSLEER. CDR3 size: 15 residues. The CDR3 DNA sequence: TGCGCCAGCAGCCAAGAGTCGGAGGGGTTCTACGAGCAGTACTTC. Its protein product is CASSQESEGFYEQYF.

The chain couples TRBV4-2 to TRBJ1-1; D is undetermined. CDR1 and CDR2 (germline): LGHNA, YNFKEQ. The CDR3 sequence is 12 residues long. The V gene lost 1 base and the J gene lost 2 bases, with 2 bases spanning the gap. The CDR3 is CASSQVNTEAFF. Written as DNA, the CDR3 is TGTGCCAGCAGCCAAGTAAACACTGAAGCTTTCTTT.

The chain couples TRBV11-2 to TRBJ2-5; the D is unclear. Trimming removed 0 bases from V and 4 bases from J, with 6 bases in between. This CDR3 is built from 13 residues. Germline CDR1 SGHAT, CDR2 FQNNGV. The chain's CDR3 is CASSLDLRETQYF. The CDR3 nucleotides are TGTGCCAGCAGCTTAGATCTCCGAGAGACCCAGTACTTC.

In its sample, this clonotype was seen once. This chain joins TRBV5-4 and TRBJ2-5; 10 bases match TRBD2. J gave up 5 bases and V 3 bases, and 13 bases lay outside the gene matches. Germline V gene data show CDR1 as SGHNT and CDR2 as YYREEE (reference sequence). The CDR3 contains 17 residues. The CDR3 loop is CASSSPPSGRGRETQYF. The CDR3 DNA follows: TGTGCCAGCAGCTCCCCCCCTAGCGGGAGAGGAAGGGAGACCCAGTACTTC.

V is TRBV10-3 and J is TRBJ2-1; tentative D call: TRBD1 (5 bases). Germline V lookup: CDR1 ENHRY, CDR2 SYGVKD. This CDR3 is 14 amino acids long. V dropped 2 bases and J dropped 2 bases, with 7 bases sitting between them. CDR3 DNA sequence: TGTGCCATCAGTGAGGACAGCGCCTACAATGAGCAGTTCTTC. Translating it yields CAISEDSAYNEQFF.

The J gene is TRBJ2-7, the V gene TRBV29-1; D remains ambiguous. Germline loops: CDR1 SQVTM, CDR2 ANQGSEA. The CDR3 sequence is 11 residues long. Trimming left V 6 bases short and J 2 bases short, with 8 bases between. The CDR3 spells CSVRQAYEQYF. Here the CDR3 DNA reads TGCAGCGTCCGTCAAGCCTACGAGCAGTACTTC.

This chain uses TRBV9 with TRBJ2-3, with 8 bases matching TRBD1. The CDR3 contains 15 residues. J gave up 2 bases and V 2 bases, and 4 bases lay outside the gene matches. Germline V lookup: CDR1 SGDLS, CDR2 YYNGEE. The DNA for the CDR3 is TGTGCCAGCAGCGTTCGGACAGGGACCACAGATACGCAGTATTTT. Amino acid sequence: CASSVRTGTTDTQYF.

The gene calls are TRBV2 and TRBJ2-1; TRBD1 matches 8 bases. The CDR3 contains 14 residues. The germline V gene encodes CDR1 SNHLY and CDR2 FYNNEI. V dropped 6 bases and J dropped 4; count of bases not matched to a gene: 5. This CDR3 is CASRDRVEYNEQFF. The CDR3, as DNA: TGTGCCAGCAGGGACAGGGTAGAATACAATGAGCAGTTCTTC. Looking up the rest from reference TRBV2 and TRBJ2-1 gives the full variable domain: EPEVTQTPSHQVTQMGQEVILRCVPISNHLYFYWYRQILGQKVEFLVSFYNNEISEKSEIFDDQFSVERPDGSNFTLKIRSTKLEDSAMYFCASRDRVEYNEQFFGPGTRLTVL.

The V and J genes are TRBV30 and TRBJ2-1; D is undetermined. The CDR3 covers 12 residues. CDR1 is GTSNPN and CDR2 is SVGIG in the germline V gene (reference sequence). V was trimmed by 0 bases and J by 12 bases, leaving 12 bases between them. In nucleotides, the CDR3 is TGTGCCTGGAGTGTAGAAGGCTGGCGGCAGTTCTTC. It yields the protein CAWSVEGWRQFF.

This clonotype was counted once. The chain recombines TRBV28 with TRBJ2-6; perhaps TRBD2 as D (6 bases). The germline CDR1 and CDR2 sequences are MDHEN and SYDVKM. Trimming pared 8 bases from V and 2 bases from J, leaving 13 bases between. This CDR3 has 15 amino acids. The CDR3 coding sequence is TGTGCCAGCGGGCTAGCGAGGCCTGGGGCCAACGTCCTGACTTTC. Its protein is CASGLARPGANVLTF.

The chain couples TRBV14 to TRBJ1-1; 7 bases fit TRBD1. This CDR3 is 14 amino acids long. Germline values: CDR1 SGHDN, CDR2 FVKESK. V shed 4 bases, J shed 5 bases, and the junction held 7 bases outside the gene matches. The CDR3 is CASSPHSGGTEAFF. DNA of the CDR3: TGTGCCAGCAGCCCTCATTCAGGGGGAACTGAAGCTTTCTTT.

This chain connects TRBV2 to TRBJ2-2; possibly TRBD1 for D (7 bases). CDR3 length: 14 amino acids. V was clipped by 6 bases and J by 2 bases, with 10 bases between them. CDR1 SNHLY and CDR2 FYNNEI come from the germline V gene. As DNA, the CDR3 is TGTGCCAGCAGGGAGGGGGCAAACACCGGGGAGCTGTTTTTT. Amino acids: CASREGANTGELFF.

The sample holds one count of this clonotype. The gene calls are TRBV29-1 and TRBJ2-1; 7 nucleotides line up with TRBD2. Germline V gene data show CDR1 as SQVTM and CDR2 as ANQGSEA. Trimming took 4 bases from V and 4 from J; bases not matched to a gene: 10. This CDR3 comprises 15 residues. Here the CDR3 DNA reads TGCAGCGTTGGCGGGACCGGGACTAATTACAATGAGCAGTTCTTC. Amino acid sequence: CSVGGTGTNYNEQFF.

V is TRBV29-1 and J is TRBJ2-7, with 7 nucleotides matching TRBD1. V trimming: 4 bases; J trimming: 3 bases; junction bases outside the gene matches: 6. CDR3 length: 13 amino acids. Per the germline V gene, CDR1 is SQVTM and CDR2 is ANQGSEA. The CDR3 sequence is CSVGQGDRYEQYF. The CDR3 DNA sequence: TGCAGCGTTGGACAGGGTGACCGCTACGAGCAGTACTTC.

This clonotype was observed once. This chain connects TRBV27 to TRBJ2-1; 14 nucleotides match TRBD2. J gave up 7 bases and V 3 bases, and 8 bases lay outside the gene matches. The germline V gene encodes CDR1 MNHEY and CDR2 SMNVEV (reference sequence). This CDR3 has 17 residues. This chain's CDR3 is CASSLGTSGRIFNEQFF. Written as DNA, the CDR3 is TGTGCCAGCAGTTTGGGGACTAGCGGGAGAATCTTTAATGAGCAGTTCTTC.